The 8 T cell receptor beta chains below all came from one sample that was sequenced in a study of metastatic and nonmetastatic thyroid tumors (dated by TCRdb to between 2020 and 2021). The library was generated by PCR. The sequencing machine was an Illumina HiSeq 4000. The public reads were run again by TCRdb, first through fastp at Q25 and then through MiXCR, and only productive beta chains were kept. The sample has tens of thousands of clones on record, about a quarter of them singletons. Jointly, the top ten make up 5% to 7.5% of the sample. Before undergoing thyroid surgery, none of the patients had been given any kind of treatment. Sequenced material: tumor tissue. All receptors come from a female donor with papillary thyroid cancer or a benign thyroid nodule (not recorded which). Some clones in this sample may be carry-over from other donors' samples.

This clone has a handful of counts. This rearrangement joins TRBV6-4 to TRBJ2-2; D is perhaps TRBD2 (5 bases). The length of the CDR3 is 16 residues. The V end was cut by 7 bases, the J end by 4 bases, with 19 bases between. Germline CDR1 MRHNA, CDR2 SNTAGT. CDR3 sequence (DNA): TGTGCCAGCATCCCCCTGGTGGGAGTCAGCACCGGGGAGCTGTTTTTT. This encodes CASIPLVGVSTGELFF.

J is TRBJ2-1 and V is TRBV11-2; TRBD1 agrees at 10 bases. The V segment lost 5 bases and the J segment 9 bases; nucleotides outside the gene matches: 19. CDR3 length equals 18 residues. The germline gives CDR1 SGHAT, CDR2 FQNNGV. The chain's CDR3 is CASSHLEWPGTGVVEQFF. CDR3 bases: TGTGCCAGCAGCCACTTAGAATGGCCAGGGACAGGGGTTGTTGAGCAGTTCTTC.

This clone was counted once. The junction does not match germline at one end; this may be a read error. The V gene is TRBV5-5, the J gene TRBJ2-5, with D unclear. Germline CDR1 SGHKS, CDR2 YYEKEE (reference sequence). The CDR3 consists of 11 residues. CDR3 nucleotide sequence: TGTGCCAGAAGCTTAGGAGAGACCGAGTACTTC. It is translated as CARSLGETEYF.

This clone is categorized as medium-sized. The chain carries TRBV20-1 and TRBJ1-2, with a tentative D call TRBD1 (6 bases). The CDR3 runs 15 residues. The germline V gene encodes CDR1 DFQATT and CDR2 SNEGSKA (reference sequence). V lost 6 bases and J lost 9, with 26 bases in between. CDR3 loop: CSASTGTSTIRSYTF. As DNA, the CDR3 is TGCAGTGCAAGCACAGGGACTTCAACCATTCGGAGCTACACCTTC.

This clone was picked up a small number of times. The V call is TRBV6-1, the J call TRBJ2-5; 10 bases map to TRBD2. This CDR3 has 14 amino acids. With 5 bases clipped from V and 2 bases from J, the junction kept 2 bases outside the gene matches. Germline CDR1 is MNHNS and CDR2 is SASEGT. CDR3 sequence (DNA): TGTGCCAGCAGTAAACTAGCGGGGCAAGAGACCCAGTACTTC. Protein sequence: CASSKLAGQETQYF.

This clone was observed a few times. The V and J genes are TRBV24-1 and TRBJ2-3; TRBD1 agrees at 7 bases. Germline trimming cut 4 bases from V and 4 bases from J; bases unmatched to any gene: 7. There are 15 residues in the CDR3. Looked up from germline, CDR1 is KGHDR and CDR2 is SFDVKD. The CDR3 region is CATSDHKTGSDTQYF. The CDR3 DNA reads as TGTGCCACCAGTGACCACAAGACAGGGTCAGATACGCAGTATTTT.

This clone was seen only a few times. The chain recombines TRBV6-1 with TRBJ2-7; possibly TRBD1 for D (6 bases). This CDR3 region has 13 residues. Trimming removed 4 bases from V and 3 bases from J, with 10 bases in between. CDR1 MNHNS and CDR2 SASEGT come from the germline V gene. Here the CDR3 DNA reads TGTGCCAGCAGTGGGACAGTCCTCTACGAGCAGTACTTC. The encoded protein is CASSGTVLYEQYF.

This clone has at least ten counts. The chain combines TRBV6-2 or TRBV6-3 with TRBJ2-5; possibly TRBD1 for D (6 bases). V was cut by 2 bases and J by 9 bases, with 16 bases left in between. The CDR3 length is 14 residues. Germline V gene lookup returns CDR1 MNHEY and CDR2 SVGEGT. This CDR3 reads CASSYHRTEGAQYF. Written as DNA, the CDR3 is TGTGCCAGCAGTTACCATCGGACAGAAGGGGCCCAGTACTTC.